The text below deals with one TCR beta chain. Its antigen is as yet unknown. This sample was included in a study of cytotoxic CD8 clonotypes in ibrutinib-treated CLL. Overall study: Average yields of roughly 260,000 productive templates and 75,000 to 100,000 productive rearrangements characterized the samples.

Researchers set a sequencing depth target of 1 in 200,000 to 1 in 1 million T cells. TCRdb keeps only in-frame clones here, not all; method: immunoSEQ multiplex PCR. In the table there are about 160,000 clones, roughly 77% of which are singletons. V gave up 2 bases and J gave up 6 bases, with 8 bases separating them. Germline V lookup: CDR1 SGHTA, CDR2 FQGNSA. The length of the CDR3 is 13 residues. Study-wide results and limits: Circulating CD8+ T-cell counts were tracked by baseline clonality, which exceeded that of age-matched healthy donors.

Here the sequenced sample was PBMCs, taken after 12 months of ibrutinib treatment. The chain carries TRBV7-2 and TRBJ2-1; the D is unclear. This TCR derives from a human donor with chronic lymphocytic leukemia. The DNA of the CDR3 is TGTGCCAGCAGCTTATATGTTGTCAATGAGCAGTTCTTC. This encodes CASSLYVVNEQFF.